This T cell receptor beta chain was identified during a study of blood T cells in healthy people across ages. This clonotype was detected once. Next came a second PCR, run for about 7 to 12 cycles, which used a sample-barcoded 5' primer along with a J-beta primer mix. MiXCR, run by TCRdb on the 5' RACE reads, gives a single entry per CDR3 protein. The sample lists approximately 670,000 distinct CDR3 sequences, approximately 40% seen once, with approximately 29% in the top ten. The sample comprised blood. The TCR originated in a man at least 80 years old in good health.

DNA of the CDR3: TGTGCCAGCAGCTTAAGTAACGCGGCACCGGAGCAGTTCTTC. Translation: CASSLSNAAPEQFF. This sequence joins TRBV7-2 and TRBJ2-1, with D unclear. There are 14 residues in the CDR3. Germline CDR1 SGHTA, CDR2 FQGNSA. The V end lost 2 bases, the J end lost 10 bases, and 15 bases lay between the germline ends.